This is a list of T cell receptor beta chains from one sample in a study of shared clonotypes between healthy human individuals. Here immunoSEQ multiplex PCR was the method, and the copy in TCRdb shows in-frame clones only, minus some. The table has roughly 2.5 million clones, around 94% seen once; the top ten hold under 0.15%. Sequencing input: naive CD4+ T cells sorted from blood. The source is a man aged 18 to 29 in good health. Each CDR3 is given with its conserved first and last residue. Fields, in order: J gene, D gene, V gene, clone size, CDR3 length, CDR3 DNA, CDR3 protein. D genes are given only for firm matches. Rows may omit the clone size; those that give it use once, few, many or a size class.

j_gene: TRBJ1-5; d_gene: TRBD1; v_gene: TRBV15; abundance: .; len: 15; CDR3nt: TGTGCAACCGGACAGGGCGTGGTGAGCAATCAGCCCCAGCATTTT; CDR3aa: CATGQGVVSNQPQHF
j_gene: TRBJ2-2; d_gene: TRBD2; v_gene: TRBV23-1; abundance: .; len: 17; CDR3nt: TGCGCCAGCAGTCAGGGGACTAGCGGGAGGGACACCGGGGAGCTGTTTTTT; CDR3aa: CASSQGTSGRDTGELFF
j_gene: TRBJ1-1; d_gene: TRBD1; v_gene: TRBV30; abundance: .; len: 16; CDR3nt: TGTGCCTGGAGTGTATTTGGACAGGGGAAGAACACTGAAGCTTTCTTT; CDR3aa: CAWSVFGQGKNTEAFF
j_gene: TRBJ2-7; d_gene: TRBD2; v_gene: TRBV4-3; abundance: .; len: 15; CDR3nt: TGCGCCAGCAGCCCTCTAGCGGGAGGCTCCTACGAGCAGTACTTC; CDR3aa: CASSPLAGGSYEQYF
j_gene: TRBJ1-3; d_gene: .; v_gene: TRBV2; abundance: .; len: 12; CDR3nt: TGTGCCAGCAAAGGAGCCGGAAACACCATATATTTT; CDR3aa: CASKGAGNTIYF
j_gene: TRBJ1-2; d_gene: .; v_gene: TRBV13; abundance: .; len: 12; CDR3nt: TGTGCCAGCAGCTTAGGGCGTAGAGGCTACACCTTC; CDR3aa: CASSLGRRGYTF
j_gene: TRBJ2-7; d_gene: .; v_gene: TRBV5-1; abundance: .; len: 15; CDR3nt: TGCGCCAGCAGCTTGATGGGAGAGAGCTCCTACGAGCAGTACTTC; CDR3aa: CASSLMGESSYEQYF
j_gene: TRBJ2-5; d_gene: .; v_gene: TRBV18; abundance: .; len: 12; CDR3nt: TGTGCCAGCTCACCATTTCTAGAGACCCAGTACTTC; CDR3aa: CASSPFLETQYF
j_gene: TRBJ2-2; d_gene: .; v_gene: TRBV14; abundance: .; len: 14; CDR3nt: TGTGCCAGCAGCCAAGCGGGGGCCAGAGGGGAGCTGTTTTTT; CDR3aa: CASSQAGARGELFF
j_gene: TRBJ2-7; d_gene: .; v_gene: TRBV7-2; abundance: .; len: 16; CDR3nt: TGTGCCAGCAGCTTAAGTCCGGTTCAAAGCTCCTACGAGCAGTACTTC; CDR3aa: CASSLSPVQSSYEQYF
j_gene: TRBJ2-2; d_gene: TRBD2; v_gene: TRBV7-7; abundance: .; len: 15; CDR3nt: TGTGCTACTAGCGGGAGTGATTTCGGAACCGGGGAGCTGTTTTTT; CDR3aa: CATSGSDFGTGELFF
j_gene: TRBJ2-5; d_gene: .; v_gene: TRBV5-6; abundance: .; len: 14; CDR3nt: TGTGCCAGCAGCCCTAAGGACTTAAAAGAGACCCAGTACTTC; CDR3aa: CASSPKDLKETQYF
j_gene: TRBJ1-2; d_gene: TRBD1; v_gene: TRBV7-2; abundance: .; len: 15; CDR3nt: TGTGCCAGCAGCTTAGTCCAGGGGGATTCCTATGGCTACACCTTC; CDR3aa: CASSLVQGDSYGYTF
j_gene: TRBJ1-4; d_gene: TRBD1; v_gene: TRBV5-4; abundance: .; len: 15; CDR3nt: TGTGCCAGCAGCTTGGGACAGGGGTATGGTGGAAAACTGTTTTTT; CDR3aa: CASSLGQGYGGKLFF
j_gene: TRBJ1-1; d_gene: .; v_gene: TRBV29-1; abundance: few; len: 11; CDR3nt: TGCAGCGTTCAAGTGAACACTGAAGCTTTCTTT; CDR3aa: CSVQVNTEAFF
j_gene: TRBJ2-3; d_gene: .; v_gene: TRBV6-5; abundance: .; len: 15; CDR3nt: TGTGCCAGCAGTTACTCGATGGGGTTCACAGATACGCAGTATTTT; CDR3aa: CASSYSMGFTDTQYF
j_gene: TRBJ2-5; d_gene: TRBD1; v_gene: TRBV7-9; abundance: .; len: 16; CDR3nt: TGTGCCAGCAGCCCTACCGGGACAGGGGTTGGTGAGACCCAGTACTTC; CDR3aa: CASSPTGTGVGETQYF
j_gene: TRBJ1-2; d_gene: TRBD1; v_gene: TRBV6-5; abundance: .; len: 13; CDR3nt: TGTGCCAGCAGTTCCCGGACAGGGCAAGGCTACACCTTC; CDR3aa: CASSSRTGQGYTF
j_gene: TRBJ2-2; d_gene: .; v_gene: TRBV5-8; abundance: .; len: 13; CDR3nt: TGTGCCAGCAGCTCTCCAAACCCCGGGGAGCTGTTTTTT; CDR3aa: CASSSPNPGELFF
j_gene: TRBJ2-7; d_gene: .; v_gene: TRBV7-2; abundance: .; len: 13; CDR3nt: TGTGCCAGCAGCTTGAGGGATACCTACGAGCAGTACTTC; CDR3aa: CASSLRDTYEQYF
j_gene: TRBJ2-2; d_gene: .; v_gene: TRBV5-1; abundance: .; len: 16; CDR3nt: TGCGCCAGCAGCTTGGGGCCTTTAGGGGCCACCGGGGAGCTGTTTTTT; CDR3aa: CASSLGPLGATGELFF
j_gene: TRBJ2-5; d_gene: TRBD2; v_gene: TRBV18; abundance: .; len: 15; CDR3nt: TGTGCCAGCTCACCGGGGAGGGCGCCGACAGAGACCCAGTACTTC; CDR3aa: CASSPGRAPTETQYF
j_gene: TRBJ1-5; d_gene: TRBD1; v_gene: TRBV5-1; abundance: .; len: 14; CDR3nt: TGCGCCAGCAGCCCAGACAGGGCCGATCAGCCCCAGCATTTT; CDR3aa: CASSPDRADQPQHF
j_gene: TRBJ2-7; d_gene: TRBD2; v_gene: TRBV7-9; abundance: .; len: 14; CDR3nt: TGTGCCAGCAGTCGGACTAGCGGTTCATACGAGCAGTACTTC; CDR3aa: CASSRTSGSYEQYF
j_gene: TRBJ2-3; d_gene: .; v_gene: TRBV5-6; abundance: .; len: 16; CDR3nt: TGTGCCAGCAGCCATTACGGGACACGAAGCACAGATACGCAGTATTTT; CDR3aa: CASSHYGTRSTDTQYF
j_gene: TRBJ2-7; d_gene: TRBD1; v_gene: TRBV6-5; abundance: .; len: 14; CDR3nt: TGTGCCAGCAGTCCAGGGGGCCTGGAGTACGAGCAGTACTTC; CDR3aa: CASSPGGLEYEQYF
j_gene: TRBJ1-2; d_gene: .; v_gene: TRBV5-4; abundance: .; len: 16; CDR3nt: TGTGCCAGCAGTCCCCCTGGGGACATGGGCATCAGTCACTACACCTTC; CDR3aa: CASSPPGDMGISHYTF
j_gene: TRBJ1-1; d_gene: .; v_gene: TRBV6-6; abundance: .; len: 14; CDR3nt: TGTGCCAGCAGTTACTCCACCGGAAACACTGAAGCTTTCTTT; CDR3aa: CASSYSTGNTEAFF
j_gene: TRBJ1-6; d_gene: .; v_gene: TRBV5-1; abundance: .; len: 16; CDR3nt: TGCGCCAGCAGCTTGGAAGGGTGGCAGCATAATTCACCCCTCCACTTT; CDR3aa: CASSLEGWQHNSPLHF
j_gene: TRBJ2-1; d_gene: .; v_gene: TRBV30; abundance: .; len: 15; CDR3nt: TGTGCCTGGAGTGTGGCTAGTGGGGACCTCCATGAGCAGTTCTTC; CDR3aa: CAWSVASGDLHEQFF
j_gene: TRBJ1-4; d_gene: .; v_gene: TRBV28; abundance: .; len: 17; CDR3nt: TGTGCCAGCAGTTTATTTAAGCCTGGGGGTATCGGGGAAAAACTGTTTTTT; CDR3aa: CASSLFKPGGIGEKLFF
j_gene: TRBJ2-7; d_gene: .; v_gene: TRBV29-1; abundance: .; len: 13; CDR3nt: TGCAGCGTTGGGGTGGGAGGGGGTAACGAGCAGTACTTC; CDR3aa: CSVGVGGGNEQYF